Here is one T cell receptor (beta chain) with its context. The CDR3 length is 15 residues. The junction had 3 bases not matched to a gene; V was cut back by 1 base and J by 2 bases. Per germline, CDR1 SGHRS and CDR2 YFSETQ. Some clones are missing from TCRdb's copy, which holds only in-frame ones; the method was immunoSEQ multiplex PCR. Found here are fewer than 250,000 clones, more than 80% of them singletons; the top ten hold under 11%. The data stem from a study of blood T cell repertoires in COVID-19. The sequenced sample consisted of peripheral blood. This sequence was found in a woman older than 75 with acute or convalescent COVID-19. The J gene is TRBJ2-5, the V gene TRBV5-1; 9 nucleotides align to TRBD2. CDR3 in amino acids: CASSLPSGAQETQYF. The CDR3 DNA follows: TGCGCCAGCAGCTTGCCTAGCGGGGCTCAAGAGACCCAGTACTTC. The whole variable domain, remainder taken from reference TRBV5-1 and TRBJ2-5, is KAGVTQTPRYLIKTRGQQVTLSCSPISGHRSVSWYQQTPGQGLQFLFEYFSETQRNKGNFPGRFSGRQFSNSRSEMNVSTLELGDSALYLCASSLPSGAQETQYFGPGTRLLVL.